This TCR beta chain emerged from a study of cytotoxic CD8 clonotypes in ibrutinib-treated CLL. Study-wide context: Patients gave response samples after a median around twelve months of treatment, range 6 to 36.

Study findings and constraints: Pretreatment clonality was elevated relative to age-matched healthy donors and paralleled circulating CD8+ T-cell counts. Clonality grew at ibrutinib response; at progression, it decreased back toward baseline.

Points on this clone: Its specificity is not known.

The targeted sequencing depth was 1 in 200,000 to 1 in 1 million T cells. Only in-frame clones appear in the TCRdb table, and some are missing; sequencing was by immunoSEQ multiplex PCR. The data hold some 76,000 clones, with less than 85% observed a single time. Germline loops: CDR1 SEHNR, CDR2 FQNEAQ (reference sequence). The CDR3 is made up of 15 amino acids. V lost 5 bases to trimming and J lost 6 bases; unmatched junction nucleotides: 11. Sequencing used PBMCs, obtained after 24 months of ibrutinib treatment. This sequence originates from a human donor with chronic lymphocytic leukemia. The rearrangement joins TRBV7-9 to TRBJ2-7; TRBD1 aligns across 9 bases. The CDR3 coding sequence is TGTGCCAGCAGCATCGGGACAGGGCACCGCGGCGAGCAGTACTTC. Translated: CASSIGTGHRGEQYF.